This T cell receptor (beta chain) emerged from a study of shared clonotypes between healthy human individuals (dated by TCRdb to 2020 to 2021). About the investigation overall: The cohort included a few men and a couple of women between 18 and 49 years of age. For each donor, CD4 naive and CD4 memory were each run on three plates, CD8 naive on two plates, and CD8 memory on one plate. To estimate repertoire size and how much clonotypes are shared between individuals, the study performed deep sequencing of blood TCR repertoires from about five healthy adults. Libraries were prepared and TCR repertoires were sequenced by different laboratories using diverse techniques, in order to increase sequencing depth and limit assay-specific biases. Per donor, leukapheresis produced somewhere between about 0.85 and 8.9 billion PBMCs. Here is what the overall study found, with its caveats: Even with the large sequencing depth, rarefaction of the sorted-subset datasets indicated that sequencing was incomplete. Estimated clonotype richness was generally larger for naive than for memory subsets. Compared with non-shared clonotypes, clonotypes shared by all four sorted-subset donors had higher generation probabilities. Pairwise subsampling indicated that sequencing depth was expected to affect the degree of clonotype sharing among donors. Sharing across several donors was observed for 5% to 6.5% of naive CD4, less than 4% of naive CD8, over 2% of memory CD4, and about 0.39% of memory CD8 clonotypes. Because the study included only a small number of donors, the genetic and exposure-history diversity represented was limited. Sampling was restricted to blood, and TCR repertoires in tissues likely differ from the TCR repertoires found in blood.

Spanning cysteine to phenylalanine, the CDR3 consists of 15 amino acids. Only CDR3 DNA remains: 45 bases, in frame from the first base. Here V drops 3 bases and J drops 5 bases, and the junction holds 6 bases not matched to any gene. As encoded in the germline V gene, CDR1 is MDHEN while CDR2 is SYDVKM. Comment on this clone: The specificity of this receptor is unknown. No quality values exist for individual bases; no much larger clone is one base distant.

CD8 naive samples were CD45RO-negative cells positively selected for CCR7, giving a CD45RA+CCR7+ population that excluded TemRA cells. Healthy HIV-negative adults with no recently reported acute infections or vaccinations were included as donors. Every donor was a Caucasian adult living in Nashville, Tennessee, USA. Blood was collected by leukapheresis, and PBMCs were isolated by Ficoll-Histopaque density gradient centrifugation and then cryopreserved in liquid nitrogen vapor phase. Analytical flow cytometry was used to check the purity and quantity of each magnetically sorted T cell population. Genomic DNA was isolated from each sorted fraction and quantified by UV absorbance on a Nanodrop 2000c. Using the deep immunoSEQ assay, TCR CDR3 regions were amplified from genomic DNA by multiplex PCR. Genomic DNA extracted from each cell subset was distributed evenly over all wells of several immunoSEQ 96-well plates, and each plate served as one replicate. Each replicate PCR for sorted subsets received roughly 0.2 ug genomic DNA, equal to about 30,000 T cell genomes. Purified libraries were measured with a Qubit 3.0 fluorometer, size-checked on a Bioanalyzer 2100, and measured again with the KAPA Library Quantification kit. Each immunoSEQ 96-well plate was sequenced on its own single-read 150-cycle Illumina NextSeq 550 flow cell. For the original study's pipeline: Because the immunoSEQ output included only junctional sequences and no quality scores, the filtering could not be the same as the filtering used for full-length reads. To assign V/J genes and CDR3, sequences were annotated using PyIR, a Python wrapper for IgBLAST v1.9, with IMGT germline references. Reads were removed for weak V/J assignments (E-value above 1e-6), missing CDR3, stop codons, out-of-frame junctions, or ambiguous translated residues. A V3J clonotype was defined by an identical inferred V gene, J gene, and CDR3 amino acid sequence. Percentage overlap between repertoires was calculated by dividing the number of shared unique clonotypes by the size of the smaller repertoire. Richness of each repertoire was evaluated using RTK rarefaction, the Chao1 estimator, and Recon v2.1 estimates of unobserved clonotypes. Generation probabilities were computed with OLGA for all TCRbeta clonotypes obtained by the gDNA method from a handful of donors. Imported from immuneACCESS, the table was reduced by TCRdb to in-frame sequences with V and J called. These copies leave out some clones; in studies compared against another copy, an unresolved V gene accounts for under half, and the cause of the remainder is not known. The DNA was the basis for D and trimming; V, J and clone size are from that table. In all, the sample holds about 2 million clones, and less than 95% of those were seen once. The ten biggest clones cover more than 0.9% of the sample.

The TCR comes from a man in his late teens or twenties in good health. The chain is encoded by TRBV28 joined to TRBJ2-7; TRBD2 matches 11 bases in the middle. The sample consisted of naive CD8+ T cells sorted from blood. Reading the label with the study, this specimen's cell subset or site is: CD45RA+CCR7+. At the DNA level, the sequence is TGTGCCAGCAGTTTGTTAGCGGGGGGGGAACACGAGCAGTACTTC. It translates as CASSLLAGGEHEQYF.